The 13 T cell receptor beta chains presented below share a single source sample, sequenced in a study of CD4 T cells in relation to SARS-CoV-2 and coronaviruses. Clones were sequenced by immunoSEQ multiplex PCR, and TCRdb holds only the in-frame ones, with some missing. The sample lists about 22,000 clones, less than 75% occurring once. Which antigens these TCRs recognize remains unknown. Unexposed donor CD4+ T cells date from about 2011-2018, before the COVID-19 pandemic. CD4+ T cells were isolated from the cells after about nine days of culture. Sequenced input: CD4+ T cells from PBMCs, cultured in vitro. Receptor source: a human donor in good health.

The chain couples TRBV19 to TRBJ1-2, with D perhaps matching TRBD1 (5 bases). Between the trimmed V and J ends, which lost 5 bases and 3 bases, there was a span of 13 bases. Germline V lookup: CDR1 LNHDA, CDR2 SQIVND (reference sequence). The CDR3 has 14 residues. CDR3 DNA sequence: TGTGCCAGTAGTCGCCTGGTGGGGGACTATGGCTACACCTTC. Its protein is CASSRLVGDYGYTF.

This clone was counted between two and nine times. The chain recombines TRBV2 with TRBJ1-1; 8 bases fit TRBD1. V was pared by 9 bases and J by 0 bases, with 6 bases of the junction left unmatched. CDR3 size: 14 residues. Germline CDR1 is SNHLY and CDR2 is FYNNEI. The CDR3 sequence is CASNRGGLNTEAFF. In nucleotides, the CDR3 is TGTGCCAGTAACAGGGGGGGCCTGAACACTGAAGCTTTCTTT.

This clone was observed a handful of times. The chain carries TRBV7-6 and TRBJ1-1; D not resolved. The CDR3 loop spans 14 amino acids. V was clipped by 3 bases and J by 1 base, with 9 bases between them. Germline V lookup: CDR1 SGHVS, CDR2 FNYEAQ. The CDR3 DNA reads as TGTGCCAGCAGCTTCTCCTCGTCGAACACTGAAGCTTTCTTT. This codes for CASSFSSSNTEAFF.

The rearrangement links TRBV5-1 to TRBJ2-5, with 15 bases aligning to TRBD2. V dropped 4 bases and J dropped 4; count of bases not matched to a gene: 8. This CDR3 has 17 residues. Germline V lookup: CDR1 SGHRS, CDR2 YFSETQ. The chain's CDR3 is CASSPGLAGGLGETQYF. In DNA, the CDR3 is TGCGCCAGCAGCCCGGGACTAGCGGGGGGCCTCGGAGAGACCCAGTACTTC.

This clone was observed once. V usage is TRBV4-1 and J usage is TRBJ2-3; TRBD2 matches at 9 bases. Germline values: CDR1 MGHRA, CDR2 YSYEKL. CDR3 size: 17 residues. J was trimmed by 2 bases and V by 0 bases; bases with no gene match: 6. CDR3 protein: CASSQELTSGFTDTQYF. The CDR3 DNA follows: TGCGCCAGCAGCCAAGAGTTGACTAGCGGATTCACAGATACGCAGTATTTT.

This clone was detected a few times. The V gene is TRBV5-4, the J gene TRBJ2-7; 14 positions match TRBD2. CDR3 length equals 18 residues. J lost 3 bases, V lost 3 bases, and 11 bases had no gene match. CDR1 and CDR2 from the germline V gene are SGHNT and YYREEE (reference sequence). The CDR3 reads CASSSSTSGGALFYEQYF. The CDR3 region has the DNA TGTGCCAGCAGCTCTTCGACTAGCGGGGGGGCCCTCTTCTACGAGCAGTACTTC.

V usage is TRBV11-1 and J usage is TRBJ1-1, with 8 bases fitting TRBD1. Germline loops: CDR1 SGHAT, CDR2 FQDESV (reference sequence). The CDR3 length is 15 residues. The J segment lost 2 bases and the V segment lost 5 bases, leaving 7 bases of the junction unmatched. CDR3 bases: TGTGCCAGCAGCCACGTAGGACAGGGAAACACTGAAGCTTTCTTT. The encoded protein is CASSHVGQGNTEAFF.

The chain links TRBV4-2 to TRBJ1-5; 9 nucleotides agree with TRBD1. Trimming removed 0 bases from V and 2 bases from J; junction bases left unmatched: 5. The CDR3 loop spans 17 amino acids. Germline V gene sequence: CDR1 LGHNA, CDR2 YNFKEQ. The CDR3, as DNA: TGTGCCAGCAGCCAAGATGGGACAGGGAATGGCAATCAGCCCCAGCATTTT. Encoded protein: CASSQDGTGNGNQPQHF.

The chain joins TRBV30 to TRBJ2-7; D is possibly TRBD2 (6 bases). The CDR3 has 14 residues. Germline V CDR1 and CDR2: GTSNPN, SVGIG (reference sequence). Trimming stripped 6 bases from V and 1 base from J, with 16 bases between. The CDR3 loop reads CACMGGKGSYEQYF. DNA of the CDR3: TGTGCCTGCATGGGAGGAAAGGGGTCCTACGAGCAGTACTTC.

The chain joins TRBV28 to TRBJ2-3; 7 bases are shared with TRBD2. There are 17 residues in the CDR3. The germline gives CDR1 MDHEN, CDR2 SYDVKM. V lost 7 bases, J lost 1 base, and 14 bases stayed unmatched. The CDR3 here is CASTDFPPGGGTDTQYF. DNA for the CDR3: TGTGCCAGCACTGATTTTCCCCCGGGGGGAGGCACAGATACGCAGTATTTT.

The chain links TRBV27 to TRBJ1-5; TRBD1 might be the D (6 bases). V was pared by 5 bases and J by 6 bases, with 14 bases between. The germline V gene has CDR1 MNHEY and CDR2 SMNVEV (reference sequence). The CDR3 is made up of 14 amino acids. CDR3 loop: CASSRSGEIQPQHF. The CDR3 nucleotides are TGTGCCAGCAGTAGGTCAGGGGAGATTCAGCCCCAGCATTTT.

J is TRBJ1-2 and V is TRBV7-2, with D possibly matching TRBD1 (5 bases). CDR1 is SGHTA, CDR2 FQGNSA, per germline. This CDR3 comprises 15 residues. Trimming took 2 bases from V and 0 from J, leaving 10 bases between them. The CDR3 sequence: CASSLSGPTNYGYTF. In DNA form, the CDR3 reads TGTGCCAGCAGCTTATCGGGACCTACTAACTATGGCTACACCTTC.

The rearrangement links TRBV3-1 (or the pseudogene TRBV3-2) to TRBJ1-1, with 8 bases aligning to TRBD1. The CDR3 length is 15 residues. Per germline, CDR1 LGHDT and CDR2 YNNKEL (reference sequence). V shed 5 bases, J shed 3 bases, and the junction held 8 bases outside the gene matches. CDR3 sequence reads: CASSGRTGWDTEAFF. CDR3 coding DNA: TGTGCCAGCAGCGGCCGGACAGGGTGGGACACTGAAGCTTTCTTT.